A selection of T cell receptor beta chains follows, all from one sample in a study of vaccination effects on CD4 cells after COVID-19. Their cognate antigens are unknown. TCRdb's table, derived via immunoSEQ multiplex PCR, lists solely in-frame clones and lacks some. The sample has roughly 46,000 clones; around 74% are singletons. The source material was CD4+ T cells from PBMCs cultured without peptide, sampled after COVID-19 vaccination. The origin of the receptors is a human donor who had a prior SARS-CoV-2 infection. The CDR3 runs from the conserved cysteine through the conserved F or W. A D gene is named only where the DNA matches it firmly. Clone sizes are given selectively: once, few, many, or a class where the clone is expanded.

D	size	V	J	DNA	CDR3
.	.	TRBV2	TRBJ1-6	TGTGCCAGCAGTGAATTATCGGGTGCGTTGATTTCACCCCTCCACTTT	CASSELSGALISPLHF
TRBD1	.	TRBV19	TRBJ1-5	TGTGCCGGAAAACAGGGGGCTAATCAGCCCCAGCATTTT	CAGKQGANQPQHF
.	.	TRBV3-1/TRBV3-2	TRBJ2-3	TGTGCCAGCAGCCAAGATCCATGGGAGGACAGAGAGGCGGATACGCAGTATTTT	CASSQDPWEDREADTQYF
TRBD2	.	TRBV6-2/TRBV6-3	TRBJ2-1	TGTGCCAGCAGTTACTGGAGCGGGAGGGGCTCCTACAATGAGCAGTTCTTC	CASSYWSGRGSYNEQFF
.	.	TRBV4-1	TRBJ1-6	TGCGCCAGCAGCCAAGAGACGGGTTTCAATTCACCCCTCCACTTT	CASSQETGFNSPLHF
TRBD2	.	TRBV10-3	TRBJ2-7	TGTGCCATCAGTCCGGGACTAGCGGGAGGATACAAAACCTACGAGCAGTACTTC	CAISPGLAGGYKTYEQYF
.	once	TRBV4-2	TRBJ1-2	TGTGCCAGCAGCCAAGATTGGCCGGTTTCTTTCTATGGCTACACCTTC	CASSQDWPVSFYGYTF
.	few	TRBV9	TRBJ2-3	TGTGCCAGCAGCGTGGCTAGCACAGATACGCAGTATTTT	CASSVASTDTQYF
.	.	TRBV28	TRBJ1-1	TGTGCCAGCAGTTTGTCGACCCAGGAAGCTTTCTTT	CASSLSTQEAFF
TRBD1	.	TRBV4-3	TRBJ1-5	TGCGCCAGCAGCCGCGGGACAGGTGTCAATCAGCCCCAGCATTTT	CASSRGTGVNQPQHF
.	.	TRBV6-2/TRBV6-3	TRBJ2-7	TGTGCCAGCAGTTATTCCCCGGACTACGAGCAGTACTTC	CASSYSPDYEQYF
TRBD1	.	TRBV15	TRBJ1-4	TGTGCCACCAGCAGGGGACAGGGGGCGGTTGAAAAACTGTTTTTT	CATSRGQGAVEKLFF
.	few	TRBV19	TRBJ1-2	TGTGCCAGTAGTCGGTTCGAGGATAACTATGGCTACACCTTC	CASSRFEDNYGYTF
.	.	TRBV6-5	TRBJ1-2	TGTGCCAGCAGACAGGGTCACGACTATGGCTACACCTTC	CASRQGHDYGYTF
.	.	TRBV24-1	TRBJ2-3	TGTGCCACCAGTGATCCAGCGGCGGCGCCGAATACGCAGTATTTT	CATSDPAAAPNTQYF
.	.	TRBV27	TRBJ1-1	TGTGCCAGCAGTTTAAACGCAGCGGTTGGCTCCACTGAAGCTTTCTTT	CASSLNAAVGSTEAFF
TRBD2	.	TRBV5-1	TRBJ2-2	TGCGCCAGCAGCTTGCCGGGGGGGACCACCGGGGAGCTGTTTTTT	CASSLPGGTTGELFF
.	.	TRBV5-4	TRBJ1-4	TGTGCCAGCGGGACGGCAGGAGCAACTAATGAAAAACTGTTTTTT	CASGTAGATNEKLFF
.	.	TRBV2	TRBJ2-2	TGTGCCAGCAGTGTCATGGGGACCCCCGGGGAGCTGTTTTTT	CASSVMGTPGELFF
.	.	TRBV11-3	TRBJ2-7	TGTGCCAGCAGCTTAGGAGGGAGTACCTACGAGCAGTACTTC	CASSLGGSTYEQYF
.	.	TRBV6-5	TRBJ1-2	TGTGCCAGCAGTCGGACACTGTCGAGTGACTACACCTTC	CASSRTLSSDYTF
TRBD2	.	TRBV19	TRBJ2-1	TGTGCCAGTAAGCCCTGGGGAGCGGGAGGGTACAATGAGCAGTTCTTC	CASKPWGAGGYNEQFF
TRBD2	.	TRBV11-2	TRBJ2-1	TGTGCCAGCAGTAAAGGGGCGGGGGGCAATGAGCAGTTCTTC	CASSKGAGGNEQFF
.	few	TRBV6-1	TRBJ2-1	TGTGCCAGCAGTGAGTTCTATCGTCGTGGTGAGCAGTTCTTC	CASSEFYRRGEQFF